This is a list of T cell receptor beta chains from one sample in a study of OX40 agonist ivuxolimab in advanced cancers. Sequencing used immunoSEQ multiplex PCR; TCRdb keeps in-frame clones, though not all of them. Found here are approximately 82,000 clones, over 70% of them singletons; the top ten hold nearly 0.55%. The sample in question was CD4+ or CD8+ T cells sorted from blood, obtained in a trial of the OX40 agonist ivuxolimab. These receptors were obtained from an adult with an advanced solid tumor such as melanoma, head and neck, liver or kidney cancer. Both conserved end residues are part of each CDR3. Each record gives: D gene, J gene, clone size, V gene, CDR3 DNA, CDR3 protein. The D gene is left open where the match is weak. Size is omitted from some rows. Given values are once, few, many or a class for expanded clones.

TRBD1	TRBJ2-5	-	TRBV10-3	TGTGCCATCAGTTTATTCCGGGACAGCCAAGAGACCCAGTACTTC	CAISLFRDSQETQYF
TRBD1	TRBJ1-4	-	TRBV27	TGTGCCAGCAGTTCTGACAGGGGCCATGAAAAACTGTTTTTT	CASSSDRGHEKLFF
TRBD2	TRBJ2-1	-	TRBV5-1	TGCGCCAGCAGCATCCCACTAGCGGGAGCATACAATGAGCAGTTCTTC	CASSIPLAGAYNEQFF
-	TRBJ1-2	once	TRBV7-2	TGTGCCAGCAGTTACCTAGGGAAGACAGTAGATGGCTACACCTTC	CASSYLGKTVDGYTF
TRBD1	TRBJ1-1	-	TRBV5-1	TGCGCCAGCAGCTTATACACAGGGGGCCTGACTGAAGCTTTCTTT	CASSLYTGGLTEAFF
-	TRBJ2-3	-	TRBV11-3	TGTGCCAGCAGCCCGGGAGCCCTGAGCACAGATACGCAGTATTTT	CASSPGALSTDTQYF
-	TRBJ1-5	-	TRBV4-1	TGCGCCAGCAGCCAAGAAATCAGGGACGGGGGTCAGCCCCAGCATTTT	CASSQEIRDGGQPQHF
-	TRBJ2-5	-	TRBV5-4	TGTGCCAGCAGTTCATTGGACGTTTCCAAAGAGACCCAGTACTTC	CASSSLDVSKETQYF
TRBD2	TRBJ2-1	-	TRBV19	TGTGCCAGTAGTATAGTGGGGACTAGCCCAGCCAATGAGCAGTTCTTC	CASSIVGTSPANEQFF
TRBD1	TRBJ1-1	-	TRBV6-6	TGTGCCAGCAGGGAAACAGGGGATTACACTGAAGCTTTCTTT	CASRETGDYTEAFF
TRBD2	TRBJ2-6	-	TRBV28	TGTGCCAGCGACGCGGGAGGAGCTGGGGCCAACGTCCTGACTTTC	CASDAGGAGANVLTF
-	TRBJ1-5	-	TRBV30	TGTGCCTGGACTCCAGGCGGCAATCAGCCCCAGCATTTT	CAWTPGGNQPQHF
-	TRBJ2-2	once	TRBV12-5	TGTGCTAGTGGTTTGGTAATAGGACAGAGATGGACCGGGGAGCTGTTTTTT	CASGLVIGQRWTGELFF
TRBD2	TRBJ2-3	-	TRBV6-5	TGTGCCAGCAGAGAGCGGGGTTACGATACGCAGTATTTT	CASRERGYDTQYF
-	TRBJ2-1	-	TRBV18	TGTGCCAGCTCACCACCGGTTCTCGGGGGGCGGTTCTTC	CASSPPVLGGRFF
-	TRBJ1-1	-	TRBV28	TGTGCCAGCAGTACGCTGGATGAGGGGGCTGAAGCTTTCTTT	CASSTLDEGAEAFF
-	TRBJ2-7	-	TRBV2	TGTGCCAGCACCGAAAACCCATTTCCCTACGAGCAGTACTTC	CASTENPFPYEQYF
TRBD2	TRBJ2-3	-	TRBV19	TGTGCCAGTAGTATACAGCGGGGACGCACAGATACGCAGTATTTT	CASSIQRGRTDTQYF
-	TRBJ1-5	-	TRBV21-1	TGTGCCAGCAGCAAAGAAAGGCCAACCCGCAATCAGCCCCAGCATTTT	CASSKERPTRNQPQHF
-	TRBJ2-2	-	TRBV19	TGTGCCAGTACCCCCGGGGCGAGCCCCGGGGAGCTGTTTTTT	CASTPGASPGELFF
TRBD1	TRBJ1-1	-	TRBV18	TGTGCCAGCTCACCGAGTAGGGGGCTAACTGAAGCTTTCTTT	CASSPSRGLTEAFF
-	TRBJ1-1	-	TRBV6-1	TGTGCCAGCATTGGATTCATGGACACTGAAGCTTTCTTT	CASIGFMDTEAFF
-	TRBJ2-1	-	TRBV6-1	TGTGCCAGCACTAGCTCGCGGGGTCCCTACAATGAGCAGTTCTTC	CASTSSRGPYNEQFF
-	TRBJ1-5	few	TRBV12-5	TGTGCTAGTGGTTTGCACCTGGCAGGCCTCCAGCATTTT	CASGLHLAGLQHF
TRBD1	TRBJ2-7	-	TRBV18	TGTGCCAGTTCTTCCGGGACAGGGGGCTACGAGCAGTACTTC	CASSSGTGGYEQYF
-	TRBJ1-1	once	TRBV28	TGTGCCAGCAGTAGACAGGAAGCTTTCTTT	CASSRQEAFF
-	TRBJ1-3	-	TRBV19	TGTGCCAGCATGGACAGTCCCAGCTCTGGAAACACCATATATTTT	CASMDSPSSGNTIYF
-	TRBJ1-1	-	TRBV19	TGTGCCAGTAGTATAATAACTCCGGGTGAAGCTTTCTTT	CASSIITPGEAFF
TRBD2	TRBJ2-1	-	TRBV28	TGTGCCAGCAGTTTATCGGGACTAGCGGGGGGCAATGAGCAGTTCTTC	CASSLSGLAGGNEQFF
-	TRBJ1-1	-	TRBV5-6	TGTGCCAGCAGCTTGGGACTCCAGTCTGTCATGAACACTGAAGCTTTCTTT	CASSLGLQSVMNTEAFF
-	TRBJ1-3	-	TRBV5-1	TGCGCCAGCAGCTTAACAGCCAGCTCTGGAAACACCATATATTTT	CASSLTASSGNTIYF
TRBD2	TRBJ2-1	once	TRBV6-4	TGTGCCAGCAGACCGAATGAGGGACTAGCGGGTAACAATGAGCAGTTCTTC	CASRPNEGLAGNNEQFF